A single sample is the source of the 4 T cell receptor beta chains below, sequenced in a study of blood T cell repertoires in COVID-19. Some clones are missing from TCRdb's copy, which holds only in-frame ones; the method was immunoSEQ multiplex PCR. The table lists a few hundred thousand clones, approximately 84% of them singletons. What was sequenced was PBMCs or T cells enriched from blood (not recorded which). The receptor source for this set is a man aged 45-65 years who had recovered from COVID-19.

This clone was seen only once. The chain carries TRBV15 and TRBJ1-6; TRBD1 matches at 10 bases. Germline CDR1 and CDR2: LNHNV and YYDKDF (reference sequence). This CDR3 spans 16 amino acids. Trimming at V came to 8 bases and at J to 0 bases, leaving 4 bases not matched to a gene. CDR3 nucleotides: TGTGCCACCGGCGGGACAGGGGACTCCTATAATTCACCCCTCCACTTT. It is translated as CATGGTGDSYNSPLHF. Full variable domain (rest looked up from reference TRBV15 and TRBJ1-6): DAMVIQNPRYQVTQFGKPVTLSCSQTLNHNVMYWYQQKSSQAPKLLFHYYDKDFNNEADTPDNFQSRRPNTSFCFLDIRSPGLGDTAMYLCATGGTGDSYNSPLHFGNGTRLTVT.

This chain uses TRBV13 with TRBJ2-7; the match to TRBD2 covers 7 bases. This CDR3 has 18 residues. The V gene end was trimmed by 5 bases and the J gene end by 2 bases; junction bases not matched to a gene: 18. The germline V gene encodes CDR1 PRHDT and CDR2 FYEKMQ (reference sequence). The CDR3 spells CASSPPPPGLAVTYEQYF. CDR3 DNA: TGTGCCAGCAGCCCCCCCCCTCCCGGGCTAGCGGTAACCTACGAGCAGTACTTC.

The chain joins TRBV20-1 to TRBJ2-3; D perhaps matches TRBD1 (6 bases). The CDR3 totals 16 residues. CDR1 and CDR2 (germline): DFQATT, SNEGSKA (reference sequence). V was pared by 3 bases and J by 2 bases, with 18 bases between. DNA for the CDR3: TGCAGTGCTAGTCCTCCGCCCAGGGGCATCACAGATACGCAGTATTTT. Translated, it gives CSASPPPRGITDTQYF.

This clone was found once. The chain combines TRBV7-8 with TRBJ1-1; D is ambiguous. CDR3 size: 12 residues. CDR1 SGHVS and CDR2 FQNEAQ come from the germline V gene. V lost 7 bases and J 11 bases, leaving 17 bases between the germline ends. CDR3 protein: CASTPPRDMAFF. The CDR3 DNA follows: TGTGCCAGCACCCCCCCGAGGGATATGGCTTTCTTT.